This is a list of T cell receptor beta chains from one sample in a study of T cell responses to AZD1222 COVID-19 vaccine. Assay: immunoSEQ multiplex PCR; the TCRdb copy retains only in-frame clones and omits some. The table includes approximately 110,000 clones, 87% detected once. The source was peripheral blood, collected on day 0 of AZD1222 vaccination. All receptors derive from an adult in good health. The CDR3 runs from the conserved cysteine through the conserved F or W. D genes are given only for firm matches. Expanded clones get a size class; other rows say once, few or many, or leave the size out.

cdr3_aa,cdr3_nt,d_call,cdr3_length,j_call,clone_size,v_call
CASSYSENTEAFF,TGTGCCAGCAGTTACAGCGAGAACACTGAAGCTTTCTTT,NA,13,TRBJ1-1,NA,TRBV6-5
CSVFSQERNIQYF,TGCAGCGTTTTCTCTCAGGAGAGGAACATTCAGTACTTC,NA,13,TRBJ2-4,NA,TRBV29-1
CASSQGTGVRLNTEAFF,TGCGCCAGCAGCCAAGGGACGGGGGTCCGTTTAAACACTGAAGCTTTCTTT,NA,17,TRBJ1-1,NA,TRBV4-1
CASSEMGVSEAFF,TGTGCCAGTTCGGAGATGGGAGTTTCTGAAGCTTTCTTT,NA,13,TRBJ1-1,few,TRBV7-6
CATSDTLGTAEDTQYF,TGTGCCACCAGTGATACCTTAGGTACAGCTGAAGATACGCAGTATTTT,NA,16,TRBJ2-3,once,TRBV24-1
CASSLLEGFEPQHF,TGTGCCAGCAGCTTATTGGAGGGGTTCGAGCCCCAGCATTTT,NA,14,TRBJ1-5,NA,TRBV5-8
CASSPEEAGVQYEQYF,TGTGCCAGCAGCCCCGAGGAAGCGGGAGTCCAATACGAGCAGTACTTC,TRBD2,16,TRBJ2-7,NA,TRBV9
CASSPQGGSTGELFF,TGTGCCAGCAGCCCACAGGGGGGTAGCACCGGGGAGCTGTTTTTT,TRBD1,15,TRBJ2-2,NA,TRBV4-2
CASSQSKNREFLYEQYF,TGCGCCAGCAGTCAATCGAAGAACCGGGAATTTCTCTACGAGCAGTACTTC,NA,17,TRBJ2-7,NA,TRBV23-1
CASGGDSYNSPLHF,TGTGCCAGCGGAGGGGACAGTTATAATTCACCCCTCCACTTT,TRBD1,14,TRBJ1-6,once,TRBV2